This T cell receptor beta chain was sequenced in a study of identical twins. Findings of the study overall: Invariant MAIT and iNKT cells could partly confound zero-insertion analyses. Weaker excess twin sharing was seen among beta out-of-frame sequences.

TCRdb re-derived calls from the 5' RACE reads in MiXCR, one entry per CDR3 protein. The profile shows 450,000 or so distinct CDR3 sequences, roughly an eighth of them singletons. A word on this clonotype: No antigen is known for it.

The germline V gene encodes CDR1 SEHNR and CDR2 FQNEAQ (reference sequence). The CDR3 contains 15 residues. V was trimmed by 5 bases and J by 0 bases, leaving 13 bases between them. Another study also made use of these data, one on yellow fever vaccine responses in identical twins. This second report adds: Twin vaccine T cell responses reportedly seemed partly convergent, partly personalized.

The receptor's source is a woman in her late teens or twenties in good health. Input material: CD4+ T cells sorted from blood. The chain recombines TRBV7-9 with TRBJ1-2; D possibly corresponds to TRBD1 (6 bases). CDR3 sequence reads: CASSQSGASNYGYTF. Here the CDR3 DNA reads TGTGCCAGCAGCCAATCGGGGGCATCTAACTATGGCTACACCTTC.